These 25 T cell receptor beta chains share one sample of origin, sequenced in a study of control samples from healthy donors and cancer patients. Measured with immunoSEQ multiplex PCR; TCRdb has only the in-frame clones, and not every one. The data show around 59,000 clones, roughly 90% seen once. The sequenced sample was PBMCs. The receptors were sampled from a man aged 35 to 55 with colorectal cancer.

The chain couples TRBV6-6 to TRBJ1-4, with 9 bases aligning to TRBD1. The trim removed 2 bases at V and 2 bases at J, leaving 0 bases unmatched. This CDR3 is 15 amino acids long. Germline CDR1 MNHNY, CDR2 SVGAGI (reference sequence). In nucleotides, the CDR3 is TGTGCCAGCAGTTACGGGACAGGGACTAATGAAAAACTGTTTTTT. This gives the protein CASSYGTGTNEKLFF.

The chain carries TRBV29-1 and TRBJ2-3; 10 nucleotides agree with TRBD2. Trimming at V came to 6 bases and at J to 2 bases, leaving 11 bases not matched to a gene. Germline values: CDR1 SQVTM, CDR2 ANQGSEA. The CDR3 length is 16 residues. The CDR3 DNA reads TGCAGCGTGGGAGCGATGAGCGGGGGGGTCACAGATACGCAGTATTTT. Protein sequence: CSVGAMSGGVTDTQYF.

The chain joins TRBV9 to TRBJ2-2; TRBD1 aligns across 7 bases. V shed 0 bases and J 4 bases; nucleotides not matched to a gene: 0. The CDR3 loop spans 14 amino acids. The germline V gene has CDR1 SGDLS and CDR2 YYNGEE. This CDR3 reads CASSVDRGTGELFF. The CDR3 coding sequence is TGTGCCAGCAGCGTAGACAGGGGCACCGGGGAGCTGTTTTTT.

The V call is TRBV29-1, the J call TRBJ1-3; D might be TRBD1 (5 bases). Germline loops: CDR1 SQVTM, CDR2 ANQGSEA. V lost 3 bases, J lost 4 bases, and 13 bases lay in between. The CDR3 consists of 14 residues. This CDR3 reads CSVDGRAAGNTIYF. The CDR3 DNA is TGCAGCGTTGATGGCAGGGCAGCCGGAAACACCATATATTTT.

This clone was recorded once. The genes are TRBV7-3 and TRBJ2-7, with 16 bases matching TRBD2. This CDR3 comprises 16 residues. The V gene end was trimmed by 4 bases and the J gene end by 4 bases; junction bases not matched to a gene: 4. CDR1 is SGHTA and CDR2 is FQGTGA in the germline V gene. The CDR3 loop is CASSSGLAGGRYEQYF. CDR3 sequence (DNA): TGTGCCAGCAGCTCGGGACTAGCGGGGGGGAGGTACGAGCAGTACTTC.

The sample holds a few counts of this clone. V and J are TRBV7-3 and TRBJ2-1; D tentatively fits TRBD1 or TRBD2 (5 bases each). Per germline, CDR1 SGHTA and CDR2 FQGTGA. V was clipped by 5 bases and J by 1 base, with 15 bases between them. CDR3 length: 16 amino acids. CDR3 sequence reads: CASSLAGTQSYNEQFF. The CDR3, as DNA: TGTGCCAGCAGCCTCGCCGGGACGCAGTCCTACAATGAGCAGTTCTTC.

V usage is TRBV7-2 and J usage is TRBJ2-7, with D possibly matching TRBD1 (7 bases). Germline V gene sequence: CDR1 SGHTA, CDR2 FQGNSA. V shed 2 bases and J shed 4 bases, with 15 bases lying between them. This CDR3 comprises 15 residues. DNA of the CDR3: TGTGCCAGCAGCTTATCAGGGGGGAACCAATACGAGCAGTACTTC. The encoded protein is CASSLSGGNQYEQYF.

This clone was counted a few times. The chain links TRBV7-9 to TRBJ1-4; unclear D gene. Germline values: CDR1 SEHNR, CDR2 FQNEAQ (reference sequence). This CDR3 comprises 15 residues. Trimming took 6 bases from V and 1 from J, leaving 12 bases between them. As DNA, the CDR3 is TGTGCCAGCAGATCCTCACTTGGAACTAATGAAAAACTGTTTTTT. Its translation: CASRSSLGTNEKLFF.

The chain combines TRBV12-3 or TRBV12-4 with TRBJ2-2; a possible D gene is TRBD1 (5 bases). Deletions cut 6 bases from V and 5 bases from J, with 10 bases between. This CDR3 is built from 13 residues. This CDR3 is CASSRTSTGELFF. The CDR3 DNA is TGTGCCAGCAGCCGGACATCAACCGGGGAGCTGTTTTTT.

The J gene is TRBJ1-3, the V gene TRBV3-1 (or the pseudogene TRBV3-2); D is uncertain. In germline, CDR1 is LGHDT, CDR2 YNNKEL (reference sequence). V lost 2 bases to trimming and J lost 0 bases, with 11 bases between them. CDR3 length: 16 amino acids. The CDR3 DNA is TGTGCCAGCAGCCAAAAACAATTAAGCTCTGGAAACACCATATATTTT. Encoded protein: CASSQKQLSSGNTIYF.

This chain links TRBV7-3 with TRBJ1-1; TRBD1 matches 9 bases. Trimming at V came to 2 bases and at J to 4 bases, leaving 5 bases not matched to a gene. CDR1 is SGHTA, CDR2 FQGTGA, per germline. The CDR3 consists of 15 residues. The CDR3 region has the DNA TGTGCCAGCAGCTTAGCGTCGACAGGGGGCACTGAAGCTTTCTTT. Encoded protein: CASSLASTGGTEAFF.

This sequence joins TRBV7-9 and TRBJ2-7; no firm D call. The V end lost 2 bases, the J end lost 6 bases, and 8 bases lay between the germline ends. Germline CDR1 is SEHNR and CDR2 is FQNEAQ (reference sequence). The CDR3 has 12 amino acids. The CDR3 here is CASSLHGPEQYF. CDR3 nucleotide sequence: TGTGCCAGCAGCTTACACGGGCCCGAGCAGTACTTC.

The chain is built from TRBV6-4 and TRBJ2-3; possibly TRBD1 or TRBD2 for D (5 bases each). CDR1 MRHNA and CDR2 SNTAGT come from the germline V gene. The CDR3 sequence is 16 residues long. With 6 bases removed from V and 1 base from J, the gap between germline ends came to 17 bases. CDR3 protein: CASRVPGPTGTDTQYF. The CDR3 DNA reads TGTGCCAGCAGGGTACCGGGACCTACCGGCACAGATACGCAGTATTTT.

The J gene is TRBJ1-5, the V gene TRBV2; unclear D gene. The CDR3 is 15 amino acids. Germline CDR1 SNHLY, CDR2 FYNNEI. Trimming shortened V by 4 bases and J by 0 bases, and 10 bases separated the two germline ends. The CDR3 sequence: CASSGVLHSNQPQHF. Here the CDR3 DNA reads TGTGCCAGCAGTGGGGTGCTACATAGCAATCAGCCCCAGCATTTT.

This clone occurred a few times. The V gene is TRBV28, the J gene TRBJ1-1; D ambiguous. Germline V gene data show CDR1 as MDHEN and CDR2 as SYDVKM. V was pared by 3 bases and J by 4 bases, with 15 bases between. CDR3 size: 15 residues. In DNA, the CDR3 is TGTGCCAGCAGTTTTCCCCTCAGGTCGACCACTGAAGCTTTCTTT. Translation: CASSFPLRSTTEAFF.

The chain is built from TRBV2 and TRBJ2-3; 7 bases map to TRBD2. CDR1 is SNHLY and CDR2 is FYNNEI in the germline V gene. Trimming at V came to 6 bases and at J to 2 bases, leaving 5 bases not matched to a gene. The CDR3 is 14 amino acids. For the CDR3, the DNA is TGTGCCAGCAGCCGGGACTATTCCACAGATACGCAGTATTTT. It is translated as CASSRDYSTDTQYF. Full variable domain (remainder filled in from reference TRBV2 and TRBJ2-3): EPEVTQTPSHQVTQMGQEVILRCVPISNHLYFYWYRQILGQKVEFLVSFYNNEISEKSEIFDDQFSVERPDGSNFTLKIRSTKLEDSAMYFCASSRDYSTDTQYFGPGTRLTVL.

The chain recombines TRBV5-6 with TRBJ1-4; D call uncertain. The V end was cut by 2 bases, the J end by 7 bases, with 12 bases between. CDR1 is SGHDT, CDR2 YYEEEE, per germline. There are 14 residues in the CDR3. In DNA, the CDR3 is TGTGCCAGCAGCTTTCGGCAAACCGGTGAAAAACTGTTTTTT. Encoded protein: CASSFRQTGEKLFF.

This clone appeared once. The chain joins TRBV24-1 to TRBJ2-3, with D unclear. Between the trimmed V and J ends, which lost 7 bases and 2 bases, there was a span of 12 bases. This CDR3 region has 14 residues. Per the germline V gene, CDR1 is KGHDR and CDR2 is SFDVKD. CDR3 protein: CATRDGGITDTQYF. CDR3 sequence (DNA): TGTGCCACCAGGGACGGTGGAATCACAGATACGCAGTATTTT.

The chain joins TRBV27 to TRBJ2-7, with D possibly TRBD1 on 6 matching bases. Germline V CDR1 and CDR2: MNHEY, SMNVEV (reference sequence). V shed 9 bases and J shed 1 base, with 19 bases lying between them. CDR3 length equals 15 residues. CDR3 nucleotides: TGTGCCAGTAGCCGACTTATAACAGGGTCCTACGAGCAGTACTTC. It encodes CASSRLITGSYEQYF.

The chain employs TRBV29-1 and TRBJ2-1; TRBD1 is a possible D gene (5 bases). V dropped 6 bases and J dropped 6 bases, with 15 bases sitting between them. The CDR3 covers 13 residues. CDR1 and CDR2 (germline): SQVTM, ANQGSEA. The CDR3 coding sequence is TGCAGCGTCCGACAGAGCCTGGGCAATGAGCAGTTCTTC. Its translation: CSVRQSLGNEQFF.

V is TRBV12-3 or TRBV12-4 and J is TRBJ2-3; D not certain. The CDR3 sequence is 12 residues long. The V and J ends lost 1 base and 4 bases respectively, with 3 bases between them. The CDR3 bases are TGTGCCAGCAGTTTAGTGCCAGATACGCAGTATTTT. It translates to CASSLVPDTQYF.

This clone came up once. The V gene is TRBV3-1 (or the pseudogene TRBV3-2), the J gene TRBJ1-4; possible D gene TRBD1, 5 bases. The CDR3 covers 17 residues. Trimming took 4 bases from V and 5 from J, leaving 20 bases between them. Germline-derived CDR1 and CDR2 are LGHDT and YNNKEL (reference sequence). CDR3 amino acids: CASSPPSKGWGNEKLFF. The DNA for the CDR3 is TGTGCCAGCAGCCCCCCATCGAAGGGCTGGGGGAATGAAAAACTGTTTTTT.

The chain combines TRBV29-1 with TRBJ2-1; 8 nucleotides align to TRBD2. The V gene's germline CDR1 is SQVTM and CDR2 ANQGSEA. The CDR3 loop spans 17 amino acids. V dropped 3 bases and J dropped 0; count of bases not matched to a gene: 10. The CDR3 bases are TGCAGCGTTGAGATCGGGGTAGCGGGGAGCTCCTACAATGAGCAGTTCTTC. Translation gives CSVEIGVAGSSYNEQFF.

The chain uses TRBV9 and TRBJ2-2; 8 positions agree with TRBD1. Germline V gives CDR1 SGDLS, CDR2 YYNGEE. CDR3 size: 16 residues. J was trimmed by 2 bases and V by 3 bases; bases with no gene match: 6. The CDR3: CASSARQGTNTGELFF. The DNA for the CDR3 is TGTGCCAGCAGCGCCAGACAGGGGACTAACACCGGGGAGCTGTTTTTT. Full variable domain (rest looked up from reference TRBV9 and TRBJ2-2): DSGVTQTPKHLITATGQRVTLRCSPRSGDLSVYWYQQSLDQGLQFLIQYYNGEERAKGNILERFSAQQFPDLHSELNLSSLELGDSALYFCASSARQGTNTGELFFGEGSRLTVL.

This rearrangement joins TRBV7-8 to TRBJ2-2; 7 bases are a match to TRBD2. The CDR3 sequence is 17 residues long. The junction had 10 bases not matched to a gene; V was cut back by 5 bases and J by 1 base. Germline lookup yields CDR1 SGHVS and CDR2 FQNEAQ. CDR3 amino acids: CASSPLRSGVNTGELFF. CDR3 in DNA: TGTGCCAGCAGCCCGCTGAGGAGCGGGGTGAACACCGGGGAGCTGTTTTTT. The variable domain in full, with the rest retrieved from reference TRBV7-8 and TRBJ2-2, is GAGVSQSPRYKVAKRGQDVALRCDPISGHVSLFWYQQALGQGPEFLTYFQNEAQLDKSGLPSDRFFAERPEGSVSTLKIQRTQQEDSAVYLCASSPLRSGVNTGELFFGEGSRLTVL.